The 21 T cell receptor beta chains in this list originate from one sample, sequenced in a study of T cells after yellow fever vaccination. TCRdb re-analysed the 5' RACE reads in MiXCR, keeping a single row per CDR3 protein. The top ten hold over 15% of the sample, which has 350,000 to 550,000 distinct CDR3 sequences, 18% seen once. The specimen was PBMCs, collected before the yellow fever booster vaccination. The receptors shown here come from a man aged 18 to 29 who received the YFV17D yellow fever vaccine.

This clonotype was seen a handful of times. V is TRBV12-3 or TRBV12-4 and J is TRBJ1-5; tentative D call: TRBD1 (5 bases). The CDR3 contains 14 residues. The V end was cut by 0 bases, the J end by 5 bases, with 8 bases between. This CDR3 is CASSLARGDQPQHF. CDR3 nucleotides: TGTGCCAGCAGTTTAGCTCGGGGGGATCAGCCCCAGCATTTT.

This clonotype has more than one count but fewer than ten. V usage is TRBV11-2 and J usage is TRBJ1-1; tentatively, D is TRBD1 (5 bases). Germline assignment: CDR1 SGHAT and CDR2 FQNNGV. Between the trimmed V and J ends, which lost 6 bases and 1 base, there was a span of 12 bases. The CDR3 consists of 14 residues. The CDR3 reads CASRKPGRNTEAFF. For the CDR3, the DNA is TGTGCCAGCAGGAAGCCGGGACGGAACACTGAAGCTTTCTTT. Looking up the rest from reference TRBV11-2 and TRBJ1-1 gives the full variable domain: EAGVAQSPRYKIIEKRQSVAFWCNPISGHATLYWYQQILGQGPKLLIQFQNNGVVDDSQLPKDRFSAERLKGVDSTLKIQPAKLEDSAVYLCASRKPGRNTEAFFGQGTRLTVV.

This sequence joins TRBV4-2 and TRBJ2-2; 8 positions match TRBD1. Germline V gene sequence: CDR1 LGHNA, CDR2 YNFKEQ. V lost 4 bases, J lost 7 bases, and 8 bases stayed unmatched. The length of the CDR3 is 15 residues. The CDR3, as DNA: TGTGCCAGCAGCCGACAGGGGAAACGTGACGGGGAGCTGTTTTTT. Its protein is CASSRQGKRDGELFF.

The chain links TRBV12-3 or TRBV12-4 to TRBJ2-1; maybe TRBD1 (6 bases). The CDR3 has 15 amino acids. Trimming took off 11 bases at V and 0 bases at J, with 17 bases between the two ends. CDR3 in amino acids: CAGSTGISSYNEQFF. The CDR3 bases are TGTGCCGGATCGACAGGAATTAGCTCCTACAATGAGCAGTTCTTC.

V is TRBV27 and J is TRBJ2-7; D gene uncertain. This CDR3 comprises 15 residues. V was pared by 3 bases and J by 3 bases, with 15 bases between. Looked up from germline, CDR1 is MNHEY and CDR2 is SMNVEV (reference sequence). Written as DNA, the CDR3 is TGTGCCAGCAGTTTTGACATGCCCGGCTTCTACGAGCAGTACTTC. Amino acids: CASSFDMPGFYEQYF.

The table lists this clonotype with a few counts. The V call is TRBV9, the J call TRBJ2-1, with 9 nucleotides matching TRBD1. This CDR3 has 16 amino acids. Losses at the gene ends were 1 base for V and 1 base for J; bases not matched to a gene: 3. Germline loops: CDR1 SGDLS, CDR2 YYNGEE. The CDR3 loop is CASSVSGTGSYNEQFF. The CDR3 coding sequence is TGTGCCAGCAGCGTATCCGGGACAGGGTCCTACAATGAGCAGTTCTTC.

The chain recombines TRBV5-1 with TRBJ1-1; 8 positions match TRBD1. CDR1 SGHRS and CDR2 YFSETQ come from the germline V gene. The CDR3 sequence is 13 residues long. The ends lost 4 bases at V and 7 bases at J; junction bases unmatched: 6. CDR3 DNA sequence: TGCGCCAGCAGCCGGGGACAGGTGAATGAAGCTTTCTTT. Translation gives CASSRGQVNEAFF.

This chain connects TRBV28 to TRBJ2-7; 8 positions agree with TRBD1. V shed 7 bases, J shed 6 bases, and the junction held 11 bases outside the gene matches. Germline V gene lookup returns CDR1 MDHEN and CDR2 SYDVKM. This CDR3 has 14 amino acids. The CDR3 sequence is CASKEFRTGSEQYV. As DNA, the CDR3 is TGTGCCAGCAAGGAATTCCGGACAGGGTCCGAGCAGTACGTC.

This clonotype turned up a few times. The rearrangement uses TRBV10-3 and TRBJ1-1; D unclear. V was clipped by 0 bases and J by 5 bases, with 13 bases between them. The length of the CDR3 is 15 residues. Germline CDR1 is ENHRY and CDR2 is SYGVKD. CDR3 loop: CAISESSRPRTEAFF. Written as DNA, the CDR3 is TGTGCCATCAGTGAGTCGAGCAGGCCGAGGACTGAAGCTTTCTTT.

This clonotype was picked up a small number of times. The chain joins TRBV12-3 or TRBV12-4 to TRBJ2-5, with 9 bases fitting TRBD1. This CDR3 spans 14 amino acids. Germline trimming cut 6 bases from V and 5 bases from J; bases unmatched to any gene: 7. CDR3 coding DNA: TGTGCCAGCAGGGGGACAGGGAGGTACGAGACCCAGTACTTC. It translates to CASRGTGRYETQYF.

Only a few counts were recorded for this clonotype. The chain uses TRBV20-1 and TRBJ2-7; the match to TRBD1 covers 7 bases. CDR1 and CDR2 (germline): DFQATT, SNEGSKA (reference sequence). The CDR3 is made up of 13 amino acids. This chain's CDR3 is CSARDRVSYEQYV. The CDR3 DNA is TGCAGTGCTCGAGACAGGGTATCCTACGAGCAGTACGTC.

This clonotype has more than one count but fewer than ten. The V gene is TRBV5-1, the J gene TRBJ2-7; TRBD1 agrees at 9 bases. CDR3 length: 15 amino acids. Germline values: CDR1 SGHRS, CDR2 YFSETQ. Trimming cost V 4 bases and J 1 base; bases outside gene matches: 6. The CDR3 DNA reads TGCGCCAGCAGCCGGTCGACAGGGGGATCCTACGAGCAGTACTTC. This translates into CASSRSTGGSYEQYF.

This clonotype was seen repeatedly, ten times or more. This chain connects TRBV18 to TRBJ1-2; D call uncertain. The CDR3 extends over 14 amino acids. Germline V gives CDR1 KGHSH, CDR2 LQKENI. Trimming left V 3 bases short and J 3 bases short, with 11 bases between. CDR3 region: CASSPPGIDYGYTF. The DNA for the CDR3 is TGTGCCAGCTCACCCCCGGGAATCGACTATGGCTACACCTTC.

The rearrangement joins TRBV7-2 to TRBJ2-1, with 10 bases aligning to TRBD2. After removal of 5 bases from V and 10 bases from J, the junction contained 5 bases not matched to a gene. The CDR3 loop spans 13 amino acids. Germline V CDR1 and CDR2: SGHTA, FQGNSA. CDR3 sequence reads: CASSRTSGAEQFF. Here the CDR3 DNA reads TGTGCCAGCAGCCGGACTAGCGGTGCGGAGCAGTTCTTC.

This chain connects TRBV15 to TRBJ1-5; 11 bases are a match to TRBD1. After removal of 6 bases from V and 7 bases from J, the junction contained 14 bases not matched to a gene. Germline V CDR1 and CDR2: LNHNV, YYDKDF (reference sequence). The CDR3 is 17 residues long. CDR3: CATRPKGGTGGWQPQHF. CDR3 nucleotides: TGTGCCACCAGACCTAAGGGCGGGACAGGGGGTTGGCAGCCCCAGCATTTT.

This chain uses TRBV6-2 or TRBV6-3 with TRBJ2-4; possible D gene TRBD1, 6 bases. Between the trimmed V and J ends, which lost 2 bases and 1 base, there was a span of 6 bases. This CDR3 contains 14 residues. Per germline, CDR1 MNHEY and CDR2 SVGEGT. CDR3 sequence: CASSYDRAKNIQYF. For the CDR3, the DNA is TGTGCCAGCAGTTACGACAGGGCCAAAAACATTCAGTACTTC.

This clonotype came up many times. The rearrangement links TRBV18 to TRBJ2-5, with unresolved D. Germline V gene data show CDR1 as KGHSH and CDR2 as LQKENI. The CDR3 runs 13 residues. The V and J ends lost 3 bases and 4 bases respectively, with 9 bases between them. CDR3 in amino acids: CASSPRGGETQYF. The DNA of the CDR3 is TGTGCCAGCTCACCGCGCGGTGGAGAGACCCAGTACTTC.

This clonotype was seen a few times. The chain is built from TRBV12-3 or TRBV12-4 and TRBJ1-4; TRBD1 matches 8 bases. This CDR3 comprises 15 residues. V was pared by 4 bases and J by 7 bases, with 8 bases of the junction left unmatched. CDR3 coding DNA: TGTGCCAGCAGTTACCAGGGGGCAGGGTCTGAAAAACTGTTTTTT. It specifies CASSYQGAGSEKLFF.

CDR3 region: CASSVGGQNTEAFF. The CDR3 bases are TGTGCCAGCAGCGTAGGAGGACAGAACACTGAAGCTTTCTTT. This chain joins TRBV9 and TRBJ1-1; D might be TRBD1 (5 bases). Per germline, CDR1 SGDLS and CDR2 YYNGEE. Trimming took off 0 bases at V and 1 base at J, with 7 bases between the two ends. The CDR3 is 14 residues long.

The chain's CDR3 is CASSRADRGGQAFF. The CDR3 nucleotides read TGTGCCAGCAGCCGAGCGGACAGGGGGGGACAAGCTTTCTTT. The chain links TRBV6-5 to TRBJ1-1; the match to TRBD1 covers 10 bases. Germline trimming cut 6 bases from V and 9 bases from J; bases unmatched to any gene: 10. Germline CDR1 is MNHEY and CDR2 is SVGAGI. This CDR3 is built from 14 residues.

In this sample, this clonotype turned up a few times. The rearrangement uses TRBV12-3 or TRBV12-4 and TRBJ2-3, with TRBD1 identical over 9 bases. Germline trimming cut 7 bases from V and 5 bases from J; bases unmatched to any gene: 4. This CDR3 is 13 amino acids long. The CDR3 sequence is CASNDRGGDTQYF. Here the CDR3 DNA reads TGTGCCAGCAACGACAGGGGGGGAGATACGCAGTATTTT.